These 20 T cell receptor beta chains share one sample of origin, sequenced in a study of Graves' ophthalmopathy and Graves' hyperthyroidism. Amplified TCR beta CDR3 regions were obtained using RNA transcripts as template. Second-round multiplex PCR followed a first-round RT-PCR using HTBI primers. TCRdb re-called the multiplex PCR reads through MiXCR, storing one row per CDR3 protein. The profile shows approximately 1.2 million distinct CDR3 sequences, 35% to 45% of them singletons. What was sequenced was peripheral blood or thyroid tissue (not recorded which). The receptors stem from an adult man with Graves' hyperthyroidism.

This clonotype is a singleton in its sample. The chain is built from TRBV9 and TRBJ2-7, with D possibly matching TRBD1 (7 bases). The germline V and J ends were trimmed by 1 base and 7 bases, with 18 bases remaining between them. Germline V CDR1 and CDR2: SGDLS, YYNGEE. The length of the CDR3 is 15 residues. The CDR3 DNA reads TGTGCCAGCAGCGTAAGGGGGCATGGGGGGAGTGAGCAGTACTTC. It is translated as CASSVRGHGGSEQYF.

The chain combines TRBV7-2 with TRBJ1-2; 9 nucleotides match TRBD1. This CDR3 has 12 residues. V lost 7 bases, J lost 7 bases, and 4 bases stayed unmatched. Per germline, CDR1 SGHTA and CDR2 FQGNSA. The chain's CDR3 is CASMTGGLGYTF. CDR3 nucleotide sequence: TGTGCCAGCATGACAGGGGGTCTTGGCTACACCTTC.

The rearrangement joins TRBV20-1 to TRBJ1-2; 11 nucleotides align to TRBD1. Germline loops: CDR1 DFQATT, CDR2 SNEGSKA (reference sequence). The trim removed 1 base at V and 6 bases at J, leaving 10 bases unmatched. The CDR3 has 16 residues. CDR3 amino acids: CSARVRTGGFSDGYTF. DNA of the CDR3: TGCAGTGCTAGAGTCCGGACAGGGGGCTTTAGTGATGGCTACACCTTC.

The gene calls are TRBV6-5 and TRBJ2-7; possible D gene TRBD1, 6 bases. The CDR3 is made up of 15 amino acids. Germline assignment: CDR1 MNHEY and CDR2 SVGAGI. Trimming left V 5 bases short and J 7 bases short, with 21 bases between. CDR3 sequence reads: CASSPTGTLSVEQYF. The DNA for the CDR3 is TGTGCCAGCAGTCCCACCGGGACATTAAGTGTAGAGCAGTACTTC.

With respect to this clonotype: A much larger clone lies a single base off, so this may be a read error. The CDR3 DNA is TGTGCCAGCAGGCCCCAGGTATTTAACTATGGCTACACCTTC. As protein: CASRPQVFNYGYTF. V and J are TRBV12-3 or TRBV12-4 and TRBJ1-2; no clear D gene. CDR3 size: 14 residues. The V and J ends lost 6 bases and 1 base respectively, with 12 bases between them.

This sequence joins TRBV11-3 and TRBJ2-3; TRBD2 is a possible D gene (6 bases). CDR1 and CDR2 (germline): SGHNT, YENEEA. CDR3 length equals 14 residues. V was pared by 9 bases and J by 2 bases, with 15 bases between. The CDR3 reads CASLSGPYTDTQYF. For the CDR3, the DNA is TGTGCCAGTCTAAGCGGGCCCTACACAGATACGCAGTATTTT.

V gene TRBV3-1 combines with J gene TRBJ1-1; tentatively, D is TRBD1 (6 bases). The CDR3 has 14 residues. Trimming removed 2 bases from V and 4 bases from J, with 11 bases in between. From germline, CDR1 is LGHDT and CDR2 YNNKEL (reference sequence). The CDR3 DNA follows: TGTGCCAGCAGCCAAATGATAGGGGGCACTGAAGCTTTCTTT. Its protein product is CASSQMIGGTEAFF.

This clonotype was observed at least ten times. In nucleotides, the CDR3 is TGTGCCAGCAGCGTAGCTTCGCTAGCGAACACCGGGGAGCTGTTTTTT. This sequence encodes CASSVASLANTGELFF. The chain couples TRBV9 to TRBJ2-2; D call uncertain. Germline CDR1 reads SGDLS; CDR2 reads YYNGEE. Trimming cost V 0 bases and J 0 bases, with 9 bases left between them. The CDR3 has 16 residues.

There are many counts of this clonotype. This rearrangement joins TRBV29-1 to TRBJ1-2; D gene uncertain. Per germline, CDR1 SQVTM and CDR2 ANQGSEA. Trimming took off 6 bases at V and 2 bases at J, with 10 bases between the two ends. The CDR3 loop spans 12 amino acids. DNA of the CDR3: TGCAGCGTCCGGACGGGAAACTATGGCTACACCTTC. It encodes CSVRTGNYGYTF.

This clonotype occurred many times. V usage is TRBV6-4 and J usage is TRBJ1-1; D unclear. Trimming stripped 2 bases from V and 5 bases from J, with 12 bases between. The germline gives CDR1 MRHNA, CDR2 SNTAGT. The CDR3 is 14 residues long. DNA for the CDR3: TGTGCCAGCAGTGACGGCGGGGAGGGAACTGAAGCTTTCTTT. Protein product: CASSDGGEGTEAFF.

A note on this clonotype: A read error may explain this, as a much larger clone is one base away. J is TRBJ2-5 and V is TRBV7-9, with 8 bases lining up with TRBD1. The germline V gene has CDR1 SEHNR and CDR2 FQNEAQ (reference sequence). The CDR3 has 16 residues. With 4 bases clipped from V and 2 bases from J, the junction kept 9 bases outside the gene matches. DNA for the CDR3: TGTGCCAGCAGCTCGGAGTCGAACAGGGGGCAAGAGACCCAGTACTTC. Translation gives CASSSESNRGQETQYF.

This clonotype was detected ten times or more. The CDR3, as DNA: TGCAGCGTTGAAGGGGCGGGAGGGCCCACCTACGAGCAGTACTTC. It specifies CSVEGAGGPTYEQYF. This sequence joins TRBV29-1 and TRBJ2-7; TRBD2 agrees at 9 bases. Germline V lookup: CDR1 SQVTM, CDR2 ANQGSEA. V dropped 1 base and J dropped 2; count of bases not matched to a gene: 6. The CDR3 runs to 15 residues.

This chain connects TRBV15 to TRBJ1-5; 7 bases map to TRBD1. Per germline, CDR1 LNHNV and CDR2 YYDKDF (reference sequence). Trimming took 5 bases from V and 0 from J; bases not matched to a gene: 10. This CDR3 contains 17 residues. The CDR3 coding sequence is TGTGCCACCAGCCCCGTACGGGACAGCACTAGCAATCAGCCCCAGCATTTT. Protein product: CATSPVRDSTSNQPQHF.

This clonotype was observed many times. The chain has TRBV7-6 and TRBJ2-7; D is ambiguous. The germline V and J ends were trimmed by 1 base and 6 bases, with 16 bases remaining between them. The CDR3 spans 15 residues. The germline gives CDR1 SGHVS, CDR2 FNYEAQ. CDR3 sequence reads: CASSLGPSASLEQYF. DNA for the CDR3: TGTGCCAGCAGCTTAGGACCCTCAGCTTCACTCGAGCAGTACTTC.

V is TRBV7-2 and J is TRBJ2-7, with 11 bases that match TRBD1. Germline loops: CDR1 SGHTA, CDR2 FQGNSA. Trimming took 10 bases from V and 6 from J; bases not matched to a gene: 5. The CDR3 contains 12 residues. In nucleotides, the CDR3 is TGTGCCACCGCTGGACAGGGGGCCGAGCAGTACTTC. Amino acid sequence: CATAGQGAEQYF.

The rearrangement links TRBV28 to TRBJ1-2; possible D gene TRBD1, 5 bases. Germline V gene lookup returns CDR1 MDHEN and CDR2 SYDVKM. V was clipped by 4 bases and J by 2 bases, with 11 bases between them. The CDR3 has 14 amino acids. CDR3 amino acids: CASSSAGPNYGYTF. The DNA of the CDR3 is TGTGCCAGCAGTTCGGCAGGGCCCAACTATGGCTACACCTTC.

This clonotype was detected ten times or more. The chain combines TRBV10-1 with TRBJ2-5; 8 bases fit TRBD2. The J segment lost 5 bases and the V segment lost 4 bases, leaving 9 bases of the junction unmatched. The V gene's germline CDR1 is WNHNN and CDR2 SYGVQD (reference sequence). The CDR3 length is 15 residues. The CDR3 DNA is TGCGCCAGCAGTGCGGCGGGGGGCGGACCGGAGACCCAGTACTTC. It codes for CASSAAGGGPETQYF.

V gene TRBV18 combines with J gene TRBJ1-5; the D gene is possibly TRBD1 (6 bases). Germline CDR1 and CDR2: KGHSH and LQKENI. V was cut by 2 bases and J by 2 bases, with 13 bases left in between. The CDR3 length is 16 residues. The CDR3 coding sequence is TGTGCCAGCTCACCATCGGAGGGACACGGCAATCAGCCCCAGCATTTT. Protein: CASSPSEGHGNQPQHF.

This rearrangement joins TRBV6-1 to TRBJ2-7; D might be TRBD1 (5 bases). Germline lookup yields CDR1 MNHNS and CDR2 SASEGT. CDR3 length: 16 amino acids. V was pared by 4 bases and J by 4 bases, with 20 bases between. CDR3 in DNA: TGTGCCAGCAGTGTACGAGGACACCTTGGATGGTACGAGCAGTACTTC. Its translation is CASSVRGHLGWYEQYF.

Many counts were recorded for this clonotype. The chain uses TRBV2 and TRBJ1-2; possibly TRBD1 for D (5 bases). The CDR3 is 13 residues long. Trimming took 8 bases from V and 2 from J, leaving 12 bases between them. The germline V gene has CDR1 SNHLY and CDR2 FYNNEI. CDR3 in amino acids: CASSEQENYGYTF. Here the CDR3 DNA reads TGTGCCAGCTCCGAACAGGAGAACTATGGCTACACCTTC.